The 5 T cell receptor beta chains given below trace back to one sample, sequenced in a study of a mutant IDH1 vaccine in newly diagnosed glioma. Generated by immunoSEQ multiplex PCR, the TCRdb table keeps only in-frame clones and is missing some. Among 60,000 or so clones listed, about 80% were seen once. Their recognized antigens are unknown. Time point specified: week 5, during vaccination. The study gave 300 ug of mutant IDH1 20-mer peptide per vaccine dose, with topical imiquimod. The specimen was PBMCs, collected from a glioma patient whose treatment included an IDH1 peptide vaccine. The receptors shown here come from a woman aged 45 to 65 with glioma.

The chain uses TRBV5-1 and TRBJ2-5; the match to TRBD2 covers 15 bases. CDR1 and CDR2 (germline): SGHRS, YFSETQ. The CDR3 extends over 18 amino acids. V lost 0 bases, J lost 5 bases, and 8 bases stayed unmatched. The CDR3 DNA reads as TGCGCCAGCAGCTTGGGGACTAGCGGGGGGGCGAGTACCGAGACCCAGTACTTC. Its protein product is CASSLGTSGGASTETQYF.

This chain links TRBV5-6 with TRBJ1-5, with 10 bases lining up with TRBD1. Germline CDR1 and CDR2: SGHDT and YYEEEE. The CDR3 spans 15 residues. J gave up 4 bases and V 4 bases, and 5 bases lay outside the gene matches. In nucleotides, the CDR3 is TGTGCCAGCAGCCCGGGACAGGGGTTGAATCAGCCCCAGCATTTT. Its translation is CASSPGQGLNQPQHF.

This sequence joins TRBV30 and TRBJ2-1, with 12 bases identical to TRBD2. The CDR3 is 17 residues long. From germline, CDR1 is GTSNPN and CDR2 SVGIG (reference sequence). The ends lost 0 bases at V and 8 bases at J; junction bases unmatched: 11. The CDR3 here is CAWSVMTSGGLRDEQFF. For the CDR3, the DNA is TGTGCCTGGAGTGTAATGACTAGCGGGGGACTCAGGGATGAGCAGTTCTTC.

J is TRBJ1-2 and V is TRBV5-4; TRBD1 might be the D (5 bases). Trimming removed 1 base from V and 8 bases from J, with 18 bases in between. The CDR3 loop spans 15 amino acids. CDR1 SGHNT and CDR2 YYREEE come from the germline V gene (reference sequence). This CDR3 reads CASSLSGSGRDGYTF. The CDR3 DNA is TGTGCCAGCAGCTTGAGTGGGTCAGGGCGAGACGGCTACACCTTC.

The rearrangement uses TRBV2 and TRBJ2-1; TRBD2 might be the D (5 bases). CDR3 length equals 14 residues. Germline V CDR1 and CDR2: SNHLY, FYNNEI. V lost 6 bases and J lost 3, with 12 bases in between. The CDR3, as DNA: TGTGCCAGCAGGGCGGGCCCGGACTACAATGAGCAGTTCTTC. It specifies CASRAGPDYNEQFF.